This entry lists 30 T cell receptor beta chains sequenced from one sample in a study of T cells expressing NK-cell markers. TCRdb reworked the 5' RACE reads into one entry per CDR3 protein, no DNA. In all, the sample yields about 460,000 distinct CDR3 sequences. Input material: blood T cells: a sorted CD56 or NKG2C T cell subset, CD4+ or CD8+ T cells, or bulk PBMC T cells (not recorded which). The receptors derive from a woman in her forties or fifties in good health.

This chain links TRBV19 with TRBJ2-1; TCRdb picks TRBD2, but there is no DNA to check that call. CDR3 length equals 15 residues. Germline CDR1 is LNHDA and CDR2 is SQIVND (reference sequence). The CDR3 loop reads CASSIGRGRNNEQFF.

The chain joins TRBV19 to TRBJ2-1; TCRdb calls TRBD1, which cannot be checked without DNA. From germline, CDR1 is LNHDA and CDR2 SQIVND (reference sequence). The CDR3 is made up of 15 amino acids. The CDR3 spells CASRQTGGQHNEQFF.

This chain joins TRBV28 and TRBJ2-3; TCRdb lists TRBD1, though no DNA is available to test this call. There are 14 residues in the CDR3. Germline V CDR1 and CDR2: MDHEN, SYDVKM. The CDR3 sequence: CASTPLRTTDTQYF.

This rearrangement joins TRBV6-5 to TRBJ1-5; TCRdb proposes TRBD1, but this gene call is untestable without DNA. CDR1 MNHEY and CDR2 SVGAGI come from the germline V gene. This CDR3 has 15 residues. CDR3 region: CASSPRDSWNQPQHF.

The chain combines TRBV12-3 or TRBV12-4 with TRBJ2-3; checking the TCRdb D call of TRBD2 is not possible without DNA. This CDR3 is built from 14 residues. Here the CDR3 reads CASSAGTSGTGQYF.

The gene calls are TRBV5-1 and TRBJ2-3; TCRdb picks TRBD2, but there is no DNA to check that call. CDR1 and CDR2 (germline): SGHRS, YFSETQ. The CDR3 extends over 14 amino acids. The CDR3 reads CASSYGLPTDTQYF. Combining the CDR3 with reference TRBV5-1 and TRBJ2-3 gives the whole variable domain KAGVTQTPRYLIKTRGQQVTLSCSPISGHRSVSWYQQTPGQGLQFLFEYFSETQRNKGNFPGRFSGRQFSNSRSEMNVSTLELGDSALYLCASSYGLPTDTQYFGPGTRLTVL.

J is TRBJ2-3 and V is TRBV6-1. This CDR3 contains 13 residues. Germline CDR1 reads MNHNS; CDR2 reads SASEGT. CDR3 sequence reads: CASRGRATDTQYF.

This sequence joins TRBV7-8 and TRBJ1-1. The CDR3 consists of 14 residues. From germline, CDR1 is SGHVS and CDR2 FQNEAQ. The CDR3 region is CASSPGGAYTEAFF.

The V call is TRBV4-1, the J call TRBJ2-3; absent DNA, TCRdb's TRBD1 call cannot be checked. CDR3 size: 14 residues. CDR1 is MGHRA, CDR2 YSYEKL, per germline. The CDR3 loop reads CASSDPGRGNTQYF.

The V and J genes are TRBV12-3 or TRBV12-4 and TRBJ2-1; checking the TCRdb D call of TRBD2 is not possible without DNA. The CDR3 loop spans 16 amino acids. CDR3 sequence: CASSLPLAGGSNEQFF.

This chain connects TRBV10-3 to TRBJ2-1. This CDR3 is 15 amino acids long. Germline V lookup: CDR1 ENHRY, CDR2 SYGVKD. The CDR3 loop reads CAISKQGASYNEQFF.

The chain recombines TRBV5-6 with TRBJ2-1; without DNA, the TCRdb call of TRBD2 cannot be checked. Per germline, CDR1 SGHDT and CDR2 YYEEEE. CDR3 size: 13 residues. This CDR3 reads CASRVLGGRGDFF.

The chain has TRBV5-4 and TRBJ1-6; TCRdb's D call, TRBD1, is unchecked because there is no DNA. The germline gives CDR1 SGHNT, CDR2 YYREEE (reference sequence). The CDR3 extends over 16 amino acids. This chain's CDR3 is CASSLSLQGLDSPLHF.

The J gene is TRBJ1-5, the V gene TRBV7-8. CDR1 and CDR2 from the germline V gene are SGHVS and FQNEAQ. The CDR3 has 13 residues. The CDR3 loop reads CATGRAANQPQHF.

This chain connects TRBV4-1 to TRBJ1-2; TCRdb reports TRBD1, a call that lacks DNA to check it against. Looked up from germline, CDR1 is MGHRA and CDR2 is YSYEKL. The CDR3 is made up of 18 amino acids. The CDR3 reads CASSQPGQTRRSNYGYTF.

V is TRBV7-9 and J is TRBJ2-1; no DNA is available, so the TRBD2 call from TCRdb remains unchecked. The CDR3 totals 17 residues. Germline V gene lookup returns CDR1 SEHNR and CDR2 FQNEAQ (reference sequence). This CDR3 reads CASSPDPSGGRINEQFF.

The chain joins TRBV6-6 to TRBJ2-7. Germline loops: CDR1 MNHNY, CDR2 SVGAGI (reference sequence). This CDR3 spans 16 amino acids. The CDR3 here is CASSPRRSRSPYEQYF.

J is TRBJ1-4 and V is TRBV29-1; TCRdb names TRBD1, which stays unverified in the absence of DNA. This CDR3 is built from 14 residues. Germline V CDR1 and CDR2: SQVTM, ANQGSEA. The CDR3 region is CSVTRQTSYEKLFF. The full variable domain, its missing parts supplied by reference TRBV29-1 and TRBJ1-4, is SAVISQKPSRDICQRGTSLTIQCQVDSQVTMMFWYRQQPGQSLTLIATANQGSEATYESGFVIDKFPISRPNLTFSTLTVSNMSPEDSSIYLCSVTRQTSYEKLFFGSGTQLSVL.

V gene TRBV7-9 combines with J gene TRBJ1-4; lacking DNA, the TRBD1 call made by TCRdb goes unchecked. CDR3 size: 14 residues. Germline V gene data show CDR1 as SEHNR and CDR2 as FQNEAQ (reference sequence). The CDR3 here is CASSLGRENEKLFF.

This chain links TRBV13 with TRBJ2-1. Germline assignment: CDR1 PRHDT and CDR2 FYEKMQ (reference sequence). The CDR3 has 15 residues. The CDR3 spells CASSPRITTSNEQFF.

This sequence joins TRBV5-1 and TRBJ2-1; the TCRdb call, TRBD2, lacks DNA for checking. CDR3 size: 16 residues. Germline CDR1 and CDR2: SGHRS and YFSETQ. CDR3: CASSLEAGRGPNEQFF.

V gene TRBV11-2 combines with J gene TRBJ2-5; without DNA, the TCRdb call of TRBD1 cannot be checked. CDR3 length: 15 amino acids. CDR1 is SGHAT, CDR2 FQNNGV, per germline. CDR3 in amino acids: CASSLRGQPVVTQYF.

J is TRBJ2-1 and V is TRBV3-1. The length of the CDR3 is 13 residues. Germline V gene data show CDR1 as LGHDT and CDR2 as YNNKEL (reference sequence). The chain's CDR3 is CASRDWSYNEQFF.

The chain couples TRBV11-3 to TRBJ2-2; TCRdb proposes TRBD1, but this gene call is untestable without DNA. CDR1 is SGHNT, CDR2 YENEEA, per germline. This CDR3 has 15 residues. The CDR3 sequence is CASSLGQYNAGELFF.

CDR3 loop: CASSYGTKGGGYTF. The chain is built from TRBV6-5 and TRBJ1-2; TCRdb picks TRBD1, but there is no DNA to check that call. The CDR3 loop spans 14 amino acids. Germline assignment: CDR1 MNHEY and CDR2 SVGAGI.

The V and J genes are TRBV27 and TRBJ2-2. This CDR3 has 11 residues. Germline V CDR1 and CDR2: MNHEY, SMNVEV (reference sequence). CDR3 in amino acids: CASPHTGELFF.

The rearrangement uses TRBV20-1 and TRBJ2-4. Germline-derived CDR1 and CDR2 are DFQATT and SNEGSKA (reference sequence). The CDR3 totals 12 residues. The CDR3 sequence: CSGRLANGIQYF.

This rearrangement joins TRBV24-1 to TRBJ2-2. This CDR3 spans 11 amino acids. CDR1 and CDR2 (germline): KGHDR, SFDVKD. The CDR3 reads CATAYSGELFF.

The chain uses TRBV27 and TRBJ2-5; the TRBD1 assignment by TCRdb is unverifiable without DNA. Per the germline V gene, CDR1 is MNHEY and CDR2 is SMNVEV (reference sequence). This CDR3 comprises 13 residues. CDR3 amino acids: CASSGYKEETQYF.

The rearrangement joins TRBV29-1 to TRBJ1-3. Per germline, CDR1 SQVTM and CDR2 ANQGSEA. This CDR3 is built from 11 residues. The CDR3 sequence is CSVMGGNTIYF.